This is a list of T cell receptor beta chains from one sample in a study of vaccination effects on CD4 cells after COVID-19. No antigen has been assigned to these receptors. Profiled with immunoSEQ multiplex PCR; TCRdb holds only in-frame clones, not every one. The table shows approximately 61,000 clones, with approximately 72% occurring only once. The specimen comprised CD4+ T cells from PBMCs cultured without peptide, sampled after COVID-19 vaccination. Every receptor here comes from a human donor who received a COVID-19 vaccine. CDR3s include the opening cysteine and the closing phenylalanine or tryptophan. The D gene is left open where the match is weak. Only some rows state a clone size, as once, few, many or a class for expanded clones.

DNA	CDR3	size	J	D	V
TGTGCCAGCAGGAAAACAGGGGCATATGGCTACACCTTC	CASRKTGAYGYTF	-	TRBJ1-2	TRBD1	TRBV27
TGCGCCAGCAGCCAAGTATATTTAGGCGCGGGGGGCGAAACTAAAGAGACCCAGTACTTC	CASSQVYLGAGGETKETQYF	-	TRBJ2-5	TRBD2	TRBV4-1
TGTGCCACCAGTGGTGAAGGGGCGCTGTTTTTT	CATSGEGALFF	-	TRBJ2-2	-	TRBV24-1
TGTGCCAGTAGTATAGTAGGACAGCCACTCTATGGCTACACCTTC	CASSIVGQPLYGYTF	-	TRBJ1-2	-	TRBV19
TGTGCCAGCAGCTCCCGGGCAGGCCAGACCTATGGCTACACCTTC	CASSSRAGQTYGYTF	-	TRBJ1-2	-	TRBV7-9
TGCGCCAGCAGCCAAGTCGGGCACAATGAGCAGTTCTTC	CASSQVGHNEQFF	-	TRBJ2-1	-	TRBV4-3
TGCACCAGCAGCAACCTCTTGGGGACTAGCGGGAGGGCCGGGGAGCTGTTTTTT	CTSSNLLGTSGRAGELFF	-	TRBJ2-2	-	TRBV1
TGTGCCAGCAGTTACGCCAGCGGGGGGGCTTCCGGGGAGCTGTTTTTT	CASSYASGGASGELFF	-	TRBJ2-2	TRBD2	TRBV6-2/TRBV6-3
TGTGCCTGGACGACAGGGGATCCTTCACCCCTCCACTTT	CAWTTGDPSPLHF	few	TRBJ1-6	TRBD1	TRBV30
TGTGCCAGCAGTGCCCCGGGGGGCTCTGGAAACACCATATATTTT	CASSAPGGSGNTIYF	-	TRBJ1-3	-	TRBV2
TGTGCCAGCAGCGCTCGGGACGGGAACACTGAAGCTTTCTTT	CASSARDGNTEAFF	once	TRBJ1-1	-	TRBV7-9
TGTGCCAGCAGCTTCGAGACGGGGAATTCACCCCTCCACTTT	CASSFETGNSPLHF	-	TRBJ1-6	-	TRBV7-2
TGTGCCAGTAGTCCTTTGTCCCACACCGGGGAGCTGTTTTTT	CASSPLSHTGELFF	-	TRBJ2-2	-	TRBV19
TGCGCCATAGTCCAGCCCCAGCATTTT	CAIVQPQHF	few	TRBJ1-5	-	TRBV4-1
TGTGCCAGCAGTTTAAGTTCCAGGCTGGCTGAAGCTTTCTTT	CASSLSSRLAEAFF	-	TRBJ1-1	-	TRBV28
TGTGCCAGCAGCTTGGTGGGTTCTGGAAACACCATATATTTT	CASSLVGSGNTIYF	-	TRBJ1-3	-	TRBV7-9
TGTGCCAGCAGCTCCCCAACCGGGACAGGGGGCACCGGGGAGCTGTTTTTT	CASSSPTGTGGTGELFF	-	TRBJ2-2	TRBD1	TRBV11-2
TGTGCCAGCAGCCACGACGACTATGGCTACACCTTC	CASSHDDYGYTF	-	TRBJ1-2	-	TRBV11-2